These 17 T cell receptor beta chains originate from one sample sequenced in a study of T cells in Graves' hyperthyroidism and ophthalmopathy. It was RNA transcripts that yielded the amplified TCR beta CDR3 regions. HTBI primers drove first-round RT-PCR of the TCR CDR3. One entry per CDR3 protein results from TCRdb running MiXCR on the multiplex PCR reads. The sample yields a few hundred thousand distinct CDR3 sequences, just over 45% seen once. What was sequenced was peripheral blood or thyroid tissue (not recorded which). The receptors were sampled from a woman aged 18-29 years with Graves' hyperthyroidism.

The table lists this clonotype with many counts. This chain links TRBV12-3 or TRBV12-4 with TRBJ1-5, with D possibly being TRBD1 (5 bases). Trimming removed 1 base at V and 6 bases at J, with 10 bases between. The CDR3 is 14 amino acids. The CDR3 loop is CASSLGRAIQPQHF. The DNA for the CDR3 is TGTGCCAGCAGTTTAGGCAGGGCTATTCAGCCCCAGCATTTT.

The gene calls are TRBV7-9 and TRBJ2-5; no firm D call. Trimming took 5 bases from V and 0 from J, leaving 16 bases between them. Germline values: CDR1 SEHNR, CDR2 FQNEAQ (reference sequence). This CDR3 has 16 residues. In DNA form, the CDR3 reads TGTGCCAGCAGCCGTTCGGGCGGACGGTACCAAGAGACCCAGTACTTC. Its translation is CASSRSGGRYQETQYF.

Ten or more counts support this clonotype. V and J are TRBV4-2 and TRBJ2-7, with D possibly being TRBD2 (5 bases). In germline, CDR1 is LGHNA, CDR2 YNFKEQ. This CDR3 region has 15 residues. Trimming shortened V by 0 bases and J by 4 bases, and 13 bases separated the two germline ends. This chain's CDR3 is CASSQEVARGYEQYF. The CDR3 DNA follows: TGTGCCAGCAGCCAAGAGGTAGCGAGAGGGTACGAGCAGTACTTC.

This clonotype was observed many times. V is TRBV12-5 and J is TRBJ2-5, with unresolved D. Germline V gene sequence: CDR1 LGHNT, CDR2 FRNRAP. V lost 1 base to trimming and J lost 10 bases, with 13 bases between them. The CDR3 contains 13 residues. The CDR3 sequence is CASGLGARVDQYF. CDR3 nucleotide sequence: TGTGCTAGTGGTTTGGGGGCAAGGGTAGACCAGTACTTC.

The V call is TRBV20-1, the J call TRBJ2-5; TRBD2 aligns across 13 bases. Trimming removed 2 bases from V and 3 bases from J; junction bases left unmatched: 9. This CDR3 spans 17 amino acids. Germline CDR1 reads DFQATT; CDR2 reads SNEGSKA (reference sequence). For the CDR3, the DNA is TGCAGTGCTAGACCGGGACCGACTAGCGGGAGGAAAGAGACCCAGTACTTC. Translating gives CSARPGPTSGRKETQYF.

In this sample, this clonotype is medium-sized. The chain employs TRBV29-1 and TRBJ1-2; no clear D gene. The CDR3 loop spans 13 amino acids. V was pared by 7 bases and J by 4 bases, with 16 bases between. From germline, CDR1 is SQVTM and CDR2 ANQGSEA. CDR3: CSGRLSGIYGYTF. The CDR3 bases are TGCAGCGGAAGATTGTCGGGGATCTATGGCTACACCTTC.

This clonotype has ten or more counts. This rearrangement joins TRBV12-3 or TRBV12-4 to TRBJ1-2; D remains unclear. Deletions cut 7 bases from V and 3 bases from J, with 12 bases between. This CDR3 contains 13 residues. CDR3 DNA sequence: TGTGCCAGCACCCGCAAGATCTACTATGGCTACACCTTC. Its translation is CASTRKIYYGYTF.

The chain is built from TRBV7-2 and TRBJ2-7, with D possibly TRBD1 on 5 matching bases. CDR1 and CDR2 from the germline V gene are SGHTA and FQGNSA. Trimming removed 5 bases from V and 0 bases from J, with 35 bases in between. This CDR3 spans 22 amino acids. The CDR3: CASSRTLLLQGHLTTSSYEQYF. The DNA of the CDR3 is TGTGCCAGCAGCCGAACCTTACTTTTGCAGGGCCATTTGACAACGAGCTCCTACGAGCAGTACTTC.

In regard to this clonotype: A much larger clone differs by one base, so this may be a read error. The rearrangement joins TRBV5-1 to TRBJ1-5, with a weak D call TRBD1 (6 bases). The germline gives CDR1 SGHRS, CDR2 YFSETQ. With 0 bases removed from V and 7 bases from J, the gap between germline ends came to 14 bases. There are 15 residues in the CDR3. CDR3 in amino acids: CASSLDQGPDQPQHF. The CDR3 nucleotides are TGCGCCAGCAGCTTGGATCAGGGGCCCGACCAGCCCCAGCATTTT.

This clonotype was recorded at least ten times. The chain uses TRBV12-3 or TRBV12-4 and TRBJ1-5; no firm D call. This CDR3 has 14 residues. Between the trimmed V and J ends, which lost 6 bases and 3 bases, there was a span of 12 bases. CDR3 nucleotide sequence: TGTGCCAGCAGCCCCTTCGGGATCAATCAGCCCCAGCATTTT. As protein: CASSPFGINQPQHF.

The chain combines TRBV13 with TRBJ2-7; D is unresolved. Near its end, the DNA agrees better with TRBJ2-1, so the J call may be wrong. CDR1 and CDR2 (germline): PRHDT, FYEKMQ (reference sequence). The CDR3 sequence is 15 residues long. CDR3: CASSLSTDLLGEQFF. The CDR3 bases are TGTGCCAGCAGCTTGTCCACAGACCTTCTCGGTGAGCAGTTCTTC.

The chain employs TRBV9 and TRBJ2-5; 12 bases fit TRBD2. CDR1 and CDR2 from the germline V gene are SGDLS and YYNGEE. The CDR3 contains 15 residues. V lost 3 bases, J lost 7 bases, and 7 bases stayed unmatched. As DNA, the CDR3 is TGTGCCAGCAGCGATGGACTAGCGGGATTGGGGACCCAGTACTTC. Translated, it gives CASSDGLAGLGTQYF.

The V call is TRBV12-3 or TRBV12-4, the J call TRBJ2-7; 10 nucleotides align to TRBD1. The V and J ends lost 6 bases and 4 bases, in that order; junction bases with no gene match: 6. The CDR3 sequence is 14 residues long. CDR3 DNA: TGTGCCAGCAGGTCGACAGGGGGCGGATACGAGCAGTACTTC. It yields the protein CASRSTGGGYEQYF.

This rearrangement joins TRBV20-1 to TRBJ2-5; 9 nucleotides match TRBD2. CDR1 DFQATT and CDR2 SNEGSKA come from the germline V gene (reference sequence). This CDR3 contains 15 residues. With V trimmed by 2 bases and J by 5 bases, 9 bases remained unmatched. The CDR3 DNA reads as TGCAGTGCTAGAAAGTGGCGGGAGGGCCGGGAGACCCAGTACTTC. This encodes CSARKWREGRETQYF.

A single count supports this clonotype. The CDR3 loop is CSFSGNTGELFF. CDR3 sequence (DNA): TGCAGCTTTAGCGGGAACACCGGGGAGCTGTTTTTT. The genes are TRBV20-1 and TRBJ2-2; D is possibly TRBD2 (6 bases). Per germline, CDR1 DFQATT and CDR2 SNEGSKA (reference sequence). CDR3 size: 12 residues.

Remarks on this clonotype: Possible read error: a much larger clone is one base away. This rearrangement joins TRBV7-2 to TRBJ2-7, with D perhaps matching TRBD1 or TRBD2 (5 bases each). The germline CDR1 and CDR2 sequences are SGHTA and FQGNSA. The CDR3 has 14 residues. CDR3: CASSSWDPTYGQYF. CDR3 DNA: TGTGCCAGCAGCTCGTGGGACCCCACCTACGGGCAGTACTTC.

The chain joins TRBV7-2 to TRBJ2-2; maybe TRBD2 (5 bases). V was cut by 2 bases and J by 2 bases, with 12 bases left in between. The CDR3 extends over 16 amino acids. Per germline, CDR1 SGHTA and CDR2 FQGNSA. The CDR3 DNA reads TGTGCCAGCAGCTTATCGCCGCGGGCCAACACCGGGGAGCTGTTTTTT. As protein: CASSLSPRANTGELFF.